One and the same sample provided the 6 T cell receptor beta chains below, sequenced in a study of cytomegalovirus exposure and HLA in healthy donors. The repertoire was sequenced with immunoSEQ multiplex PCR; TCRdb's copy has only in-frame clones and lacks some. There are about 170,000 clones in the sample; roughly 91% occur only once, and over 4% lies in the top ten. What was sequenced was PBMCs. These receptors were taken from a man younger than 35 in good health and CMV-seropositive.

V is TRBV2 and J is TRBJ2-1; 8 bases map to TRBD2. V shed 2 bases and J 6 bases; nucleotides not matched to a gene: 6. Germline values: CDR1 SNHLY, CDR2 FYNNEI. The CDR3 totals 15 residues. CDR3 coding DNA: TGTGCCAGCAGTGAAAGGGGACTAGTGGGCAATGAGCAGTTCTTC. Protein: CASSERGLVGNEQFF.

CDR3 in DNA: TGTGCCAGCAACAGGGACAGGGGGGATCGAAACACCATATATTTT. Protein: CASNRDRGDRNTIYF. The rearrangement uses TRBV2 and TRBJ1-3, with 11 bases fitting TRBD1. This CDR3 has 15 amino acids. Germline V gene data show CDR1 as SNHLY and CDR2 as FYNNEI. Trimming cost V 7 bases and J 5 bases; bases outside gene matches: 7.

The rearrangement uses TRBV7-9 and TRBJ2-1; D not resolved. V was cut by 1 base and J by 0 bases, with 19 bases left in between. This CDR3 has 19 amino acids. CDR1 SEHNR and CDR2 FQNEAQ come from the germline V gene (reference sequence). The CDR3 DNA follows: TGTGCCAGCAGCTTAGGTAGGATAGATAGAGGCACCTCCTACAATGAGCAGTTCTTC. Amino acids: CASSLGRIDRGTSYNEQFF.

The chain employs TRBV7-2 and TRBJ1-4; TRBD1 aligns across 8 bases. Losses at the gene ends were 9 bases for V and 5 bases for J; bases not matched to a gene: 5. The CDR3 has 13 residues. The germline gives CDR1 SGHTA, CDR2 FQGNSA. CDR3 coding DNA: TGTGCCAGAAACAGGGGGGACAATGAAAAACTGTTTTTT. Protein: CARNRGDNEKLFF.

The rearrangement joins TRBV7-2 to TRBJ1-1; 9 bases map to TRBD1. In germline, CDR1 is SGHTA, CDR2 FQGNSA. V was pared by 5 bases and J by 5 bases, with 12 bases of the junction left unmatched. This CDR3 has 16 amino acids. CDR3 sequence: CASSVQDRGPRTEAFF. In DNA, the CDR3 is TGTGCCAGCAGCGTCCAGGACAGGGGCCCGAGGACTGAAGCTTTCTTT.

The chain uses TRBV10-1 and TRBJ2-7; 9 nucleotides align to TRBD2. Unmatched junction bases numbered 7, after V lost 1 base and J lost 6 bases. In germline, CDR1 is WNHNN, CDR2 SYGVQD (reference sequence). The CDR3 loop spans 15 amino acids. In DNA, the CDR3 is TGCGCCAGCAGTGAGTTGGCGGGAGGGTCCCGCGAGCAGTACTTC. It specifies CASSELAGGSREQYF.